These T cell receptor beta chains were read from a single sample in a study of T cell responses to AZD1222 COVID-19 vaccine. The protocol was immunoSEQ multiplex PCR, while the TCRdb copy is restricted to in-frame clones and leaves out a portion. Among 170,000 or so clones listed, about nine tenths were seen once. The sample consisted of peripheral blood, taken on day 0 of AZD1222 vaccination. The origin of the receptors is an adult in good health. Both conserved end residues are part of each CDR3. A D gene is named only where the DNA matches it firmly. Clone size, where shown, is once, few, many, or a class for clones that have expanded.

D gene	J gene	clone size	V gene	CDR3 length	CDR3 DNA	CDR3 protein
-	TRBJ1-2	-	TRBV5-1	15	TGCGCCAGCAGCTTGGATGCAGGGAAGGACTATGGCTACACCTTC	CASSLDAGKDYGYTF
-	TRBJ1-6	-	TRBV5-5	16	TGTGCCAGCAGCTTGGCGGTTAGGGATTATAATTCACCCCTCCACTTT	CASSLAVRDYNSPLHF
-	TRBJ2-7	once	TRBV25-1	13	TGTGCCAGCAGTGAACGGACCTCCTACGAGCAGTACTTC	CASSERTSYEQYF
-	TRBJ2-5	-	TRBV5-8	13	TGTGCCAGCAGCTTTGACAGCCAAGAGACCCAGTACTTC	CASSFDSQETQYF
-	TRBJ1-1	-	TRBV2	14	TGTGCCAGCAGTGAGAACGGAGGGTACACTGAAGCTTTCTTT	CASSENGGYTEAFF
-	TRBJ2-1	-	TRBV19	16	TGTGCCAGTAGTATAGGTGGGGCAGGCGGTTCGACTGAGCAGTTCTTC	CASSIGGAGGSTEQFF
TRBD1	TRBJ2-1	-	TRBV4-3	14	TGCGCCAGCAGCCAAGGGACAGGGGGGACAGGGCAGTTCTTC	CASSQGTGGTGQFF
TRBD1	TRBJ1-4	-	TRBV3-1/TRBV3-2	18	TGTGCCAGCAGCCAAGGGGCCAGGGGGTCCTTTGACTCCGAAAAACTGTTTTTT	CASSQGARGSFDSEKLFF
-	TRBJ2-5	-	TRBV4-3	12	TGCGCCAGCAGCAAGGGGGGAGAGACCCAGTACTTC	CASSKGGETQYF
-	TRBJ2-6	-	TRBV19	14	TGTGCCAGTAGTATTGGGGCTGGGGCCAACGTCCTGACTTTC	CASSIGAGANVLTF